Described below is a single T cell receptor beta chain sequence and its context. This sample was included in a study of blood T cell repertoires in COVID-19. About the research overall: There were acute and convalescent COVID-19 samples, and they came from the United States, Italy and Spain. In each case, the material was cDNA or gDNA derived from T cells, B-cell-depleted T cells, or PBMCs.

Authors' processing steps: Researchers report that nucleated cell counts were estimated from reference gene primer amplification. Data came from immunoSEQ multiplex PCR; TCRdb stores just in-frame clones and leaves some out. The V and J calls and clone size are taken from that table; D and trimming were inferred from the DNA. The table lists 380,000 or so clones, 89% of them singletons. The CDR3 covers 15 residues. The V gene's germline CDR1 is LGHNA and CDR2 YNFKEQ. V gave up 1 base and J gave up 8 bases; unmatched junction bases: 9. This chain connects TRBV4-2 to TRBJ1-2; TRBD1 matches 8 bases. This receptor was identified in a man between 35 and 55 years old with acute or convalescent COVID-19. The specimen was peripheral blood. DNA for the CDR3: TGTGCCAGCAGCCAAGCCCGGGACAGGTGGAGGGGCTACACCTTC. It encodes CASSQARDRWRGYTF.